This T cell receptor beta chain was sequenced in a study of T cells in Graves' hyperthyroidism and ophthalmopathy. Study-wide context: Peripheral blood specimens were obtained at initial diagnosis, prior to any treatment. Study-level results: Researchers found most expanded thyroid clonotypes above 0.001 in blood as well.

This clonotype was observed a handful of times. Antigen unknown. For the diagnoses, clinical symptoms, serum thyroxine and TRAb, thyroid ultrasound and orbital computed tomography were used. Amplification yielded TCR beta CDR3 regions, with RNA transcripts as the source. A first-round RT-PCR of the TCR CDR3 used the HTBI primer set. TCRdb passed the multiplex PCR reads through MiXCR, listing each CDR3 protein once. The sample consists of hundreds of thousands of distinct CDR3 sequences, less than 25% of them appearing once. The germline V gene encodes CDR1 MNHEY and CDR2 SVGAGI. The trim removed 0 bases at V and 2 bases at J, leaving 18 bases unmatched. This CDR3 has 20 residues.

Sample: blood. J is TRBJ2-7 and V is TRBV6-5; 8 bases match TRBD1. This TCR derives from a man aged 25-45 years with Graves' ophthalmopathy. The DNA of the CDR3 is TGTGCCAGCAGTTACTCCCTACATTCAAGCCTGACAGGGGACCCCTACGAGCAGTACTTC. This encodes CASSYSLHSSLTGDPYEQYF.